Reported below is one TCR beta chain. Its antigen is unidentified. In germline, CDR1 is LGHDT, CDR2 YNNKEL (reference sequence). This CDR3 region has 11 residues. Between the trimmed V and J ends, which lost 3 bases and 10 bases, there was a span of 8 bases. Two oligonucleotides, mixed equimolar, formed the beta constant-region primer covering TRBC1 and TRBC2. The ligated cDNA underwent four PCR rounds using SP2 and nested alpha and beta constant-region primers. A single record per CDR3 protein comes from TCRdb applying MiXCR to the UMI-ligation and nested PCR reads. The table records 130,000 to 150,000 distinct CDR3 sequences, 20% to 25% of them present only once. This sample was taken from a study of naive and memory T cell subsets. CMV status came from CD4+ T cell IFNgamma after overnight CMV lysate stimulation of fresh PBMCs. Sequential positive selection took CD4 T cells first, then CD8 T cells.

Study observations and caveats: Activation and differentiation may alter RNA-based TCR counts. Possibly reflecting memory cells re-expressing CD45RA, a few larger clonotypes occurred in naive repertoires, especially CD8. Over 95% of naive TCR sequences appeared only once after error correction, unlike memory subsets.

The J gene is TRBJ2-3, the V gene TRBV3-1; D remains unclear. The clonotype was recovered from a human donor in good health. Sequencing was done on a sample of naive CD4+ T cells from blood. The CDR3 protein is CASSHRASQYF. Here the CDR3 DNA reads TGTGCCAGCAGCCACCGGGCCTCGCAGTATTTT.